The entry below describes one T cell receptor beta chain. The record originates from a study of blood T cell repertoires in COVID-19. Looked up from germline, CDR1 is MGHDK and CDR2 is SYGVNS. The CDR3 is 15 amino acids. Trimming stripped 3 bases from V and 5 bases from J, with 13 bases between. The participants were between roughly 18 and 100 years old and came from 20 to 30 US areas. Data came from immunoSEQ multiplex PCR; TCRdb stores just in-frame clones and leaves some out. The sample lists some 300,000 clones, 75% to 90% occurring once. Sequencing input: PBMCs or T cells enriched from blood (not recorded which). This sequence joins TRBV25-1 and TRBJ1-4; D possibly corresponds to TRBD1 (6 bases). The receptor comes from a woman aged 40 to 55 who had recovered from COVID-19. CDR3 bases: TGTGCCAGCAGTGACGCCGGGACACCAAATGAAAAACTGTTTTTT. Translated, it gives CASSDAGTPNEKLFF.